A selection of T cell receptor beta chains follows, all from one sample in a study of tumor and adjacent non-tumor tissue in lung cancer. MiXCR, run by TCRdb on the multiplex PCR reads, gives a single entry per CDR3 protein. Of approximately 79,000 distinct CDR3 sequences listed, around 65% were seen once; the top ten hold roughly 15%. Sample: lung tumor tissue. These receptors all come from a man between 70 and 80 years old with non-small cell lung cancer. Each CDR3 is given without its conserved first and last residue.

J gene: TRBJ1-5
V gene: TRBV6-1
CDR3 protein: ASREQGRSNQPQH

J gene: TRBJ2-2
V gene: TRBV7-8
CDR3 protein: ASKLRVLNPGELF

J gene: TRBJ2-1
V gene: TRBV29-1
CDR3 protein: SVSVTEQF

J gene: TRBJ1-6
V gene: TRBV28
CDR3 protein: ASSLLPSPRGGNSPLH

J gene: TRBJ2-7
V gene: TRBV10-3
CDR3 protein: AISGGSSYEQY

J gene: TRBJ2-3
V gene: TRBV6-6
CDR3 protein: ASSQLGDTQY

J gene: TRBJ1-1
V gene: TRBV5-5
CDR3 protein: ASSLAGVSAEAF

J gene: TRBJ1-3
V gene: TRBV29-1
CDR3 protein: SIEPPGARAGGNTIY

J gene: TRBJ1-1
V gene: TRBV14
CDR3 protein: ASSQVRGRGAF

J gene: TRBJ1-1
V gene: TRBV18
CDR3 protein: ASTRSAYIEAF

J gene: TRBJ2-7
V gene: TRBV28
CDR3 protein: ASSWTDSYEQY

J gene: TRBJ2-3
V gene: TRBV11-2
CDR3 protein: ASSSGGFGLTSTVTQY

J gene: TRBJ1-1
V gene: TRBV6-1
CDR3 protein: ASRPPQNTEAF

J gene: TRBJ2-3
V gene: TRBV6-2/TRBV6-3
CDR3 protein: ASSFPGTGGGPIAGTQY

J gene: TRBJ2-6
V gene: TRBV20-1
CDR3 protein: SAQTGGIGFGANVLT

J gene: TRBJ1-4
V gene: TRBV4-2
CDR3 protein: ASSQDWKQRANEKLF

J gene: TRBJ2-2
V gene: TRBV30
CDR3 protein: AWRGGHVGGELF

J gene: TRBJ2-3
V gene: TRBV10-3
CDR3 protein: AIQGGTGMQY

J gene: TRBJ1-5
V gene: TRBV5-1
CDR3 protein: ASSETGGQGQPQH

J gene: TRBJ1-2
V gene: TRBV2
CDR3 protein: ASSDDRSGYT

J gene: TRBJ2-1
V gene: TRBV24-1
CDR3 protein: DTSDFVEQF

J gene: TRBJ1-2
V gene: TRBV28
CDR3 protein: AGSSGLGASYGYT

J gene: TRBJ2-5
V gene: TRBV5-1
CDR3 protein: ASGLELTGTQY

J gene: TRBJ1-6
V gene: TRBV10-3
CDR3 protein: AISESWGSPLH

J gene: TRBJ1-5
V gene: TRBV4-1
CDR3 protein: ASSQPSTGSNQPQH

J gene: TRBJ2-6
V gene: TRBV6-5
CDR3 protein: ASSYPYRGALSGANVLT

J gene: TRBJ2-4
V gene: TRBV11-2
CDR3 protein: ASSSPDRGRSIQY

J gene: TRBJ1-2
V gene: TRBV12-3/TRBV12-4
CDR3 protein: ASRRTSGTGSNYGYT

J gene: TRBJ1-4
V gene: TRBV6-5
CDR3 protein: ASSAPRRDANEKLF

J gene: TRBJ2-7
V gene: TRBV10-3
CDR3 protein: ATEDYEQY

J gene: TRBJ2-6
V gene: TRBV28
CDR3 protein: ASSPAAGANVLT

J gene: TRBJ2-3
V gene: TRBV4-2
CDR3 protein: ANSQAPLSPQAQQY

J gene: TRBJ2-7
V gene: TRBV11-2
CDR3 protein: ASSLDAGARYEQY

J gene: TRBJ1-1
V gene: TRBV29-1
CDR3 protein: SIAQANTGAF

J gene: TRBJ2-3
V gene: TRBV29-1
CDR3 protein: SVESGDTQY

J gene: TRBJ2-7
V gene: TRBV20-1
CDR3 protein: SASARDRYEQY

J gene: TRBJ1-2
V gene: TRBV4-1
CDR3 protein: SSSQSSGQDTYDHT

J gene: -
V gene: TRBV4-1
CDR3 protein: ASSELHGARAKNIQF

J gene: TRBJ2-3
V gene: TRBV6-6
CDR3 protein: ASNTNSDTQY

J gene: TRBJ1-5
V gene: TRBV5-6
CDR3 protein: ASSLGQGVLRNQPQH

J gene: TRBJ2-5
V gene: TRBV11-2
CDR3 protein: VSSPRQAKEIQH

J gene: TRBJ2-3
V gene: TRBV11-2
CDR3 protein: VSSLDRNSRDTQY

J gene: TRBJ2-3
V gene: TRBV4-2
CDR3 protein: ASILTNGSTDTQY

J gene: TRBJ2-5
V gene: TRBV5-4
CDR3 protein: ASSLGLLETQY

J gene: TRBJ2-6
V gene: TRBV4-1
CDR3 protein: ASSQDLYGPGTDDSGANVLT

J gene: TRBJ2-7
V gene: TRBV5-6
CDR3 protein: ASSLTGQPSWF

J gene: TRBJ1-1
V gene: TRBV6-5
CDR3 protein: ASCVLQGQNTEAF

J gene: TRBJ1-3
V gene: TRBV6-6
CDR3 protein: ASSYDRTSGNTIY

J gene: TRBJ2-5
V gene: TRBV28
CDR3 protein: ASSTLSPQETQY

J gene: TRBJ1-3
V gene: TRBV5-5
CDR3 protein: ASSGEGTGFGNTIY

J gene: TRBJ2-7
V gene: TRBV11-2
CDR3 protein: ASRPPPGLQY

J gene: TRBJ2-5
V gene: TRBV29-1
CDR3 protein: SVPTSGDGGTQY

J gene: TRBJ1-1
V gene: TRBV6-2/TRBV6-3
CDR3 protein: ASSQQGRGTRTEAL

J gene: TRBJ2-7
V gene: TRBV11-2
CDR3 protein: ASSLLSYEQY